The 6 T cell receptor beta chains presented below share a single source sample, sequenced in a study of naive and memory T cell subsets. Two oligonucleotides, mixed equimolar, formed the beta constant-region primer covering TRBC1 and TRBC2. TCRdb reanalysed the UMI-ligation and nested PCR reads using MiXCR and keeps one entry per CDR3 protein. The repertoire holds 120,000 to 150,000 distinct CDR3 sequences, approximately 15% seen once, with about 0.13% in the top ten. The sequencing sample was made of naive CD4+ T cells from blood. These receptor sequences come from a human donor in good health.

The J gene is TRBJ2-7, the V gene TRBV7-2; 7 bases line up with TRBD2. Germline loops: CDR1 SGHTA, CDR2 FQGNSA. V shed 1 base and J 6 bases; nucleotides not matched to a gene: 6. The CDR3 is made up of 14 amino acids. The CDR3 region is CASSLEGWGGEQYF. The CDR3 region has the DNA TGTGCCAGCAGCTTAGAGGGATGGGGGGGCGAGCAGTACTTC.

The chain is built from TRBV29-1 and TRBJ2-1; TRBD2 is a possible D gene (5 bases). Germline CDR1 SQVTM, CDR2 ANQGSEA. The CDR3 totals 12 residues. The CDR3 DNA reads as TGCGCAGCGCGGGCCGGGTGGAATGAGCAGTTCTTC. Residues: CAARAGWNEQFF.

This clonotype has more than one count but fewer than ten. This rearrangement joins TRBV5-1 to TRBJ2-6, with D unresolved. CDR3 length equals 13 residues. V was pared by 5 bases and J by 4 bases, with 7 bases between. Germline assignment: CDR1 SGHRS and CDR2 YFSETQ. CDR3: CASSDEGANVLTF. Written as DNA, the CDR3 is TGCGCCAGCAGTGATGAAGGGGCCAACGTCCTGACTTTC.

This chain links TRBV2 with TRBJ2-7; perhaps TRBD2 as D (6 bases). This CDR3 has 12 residues. V lost 8 bases and J lost 2, with 10 bases in between. Germline loops: CDR1 SNHLY, CDR2 FYNNEI. The CDR3 bases are TGTGCCAGCTCGGGGGATGCCTACGAGCAGTACTTC. This translates into CASSGDAYEQYF.

This clonotype was observed at least ten times. The V call is TRBV12-3 or TRBV12-4, the J call TRBJ2-5; TRBD1 matches at 12 bases. This CDR3 is 16 amino acids long. Trimming cost V 1 base and J 5 bases; bases outside gene matches: 5. As DNA, the CDR3 is TGTGCCAGCAGTTTAGGGGGACAGGGGGCTCGTGAGACCCAGTACTTC. Residues: CASSLGGQGARETQYF.

In its sample, this clonotype was seen a few times. The chain couples TRBV28 to TRBJ2-1, with 8 bases matching TRBD2. J lost 8 bases, V lost 3 bases, and 9 bases had no gene match. The CDR3 is made up of 15 amino acids. Germline V gene lookup returns CDR1 MDHEN and CDR2 SYDVKM. As DNA, the CDR3 is TGTGCCAGCAGTTTCCGCCGGACTAGCTTCGATGAGCAGTTCTTC. Its translation: CASSFRRTSFDEQFF.